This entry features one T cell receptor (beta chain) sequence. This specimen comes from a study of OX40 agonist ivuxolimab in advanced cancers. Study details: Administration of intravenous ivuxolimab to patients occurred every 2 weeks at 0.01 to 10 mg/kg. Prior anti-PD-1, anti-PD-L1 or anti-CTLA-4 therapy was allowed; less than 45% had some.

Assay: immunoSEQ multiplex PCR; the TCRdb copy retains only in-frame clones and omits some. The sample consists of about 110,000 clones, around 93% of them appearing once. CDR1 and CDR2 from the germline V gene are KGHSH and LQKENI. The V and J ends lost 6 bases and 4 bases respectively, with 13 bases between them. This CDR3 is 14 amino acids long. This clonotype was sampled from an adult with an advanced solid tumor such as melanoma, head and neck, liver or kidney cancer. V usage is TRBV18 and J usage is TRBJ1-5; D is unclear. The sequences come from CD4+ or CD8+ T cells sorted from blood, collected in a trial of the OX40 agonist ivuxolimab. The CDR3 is CASSPERENQPQHF. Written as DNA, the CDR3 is TGTGCCAGCTCCCCGGAAAGGGAAAATCAGCCCCAGCATTTT.